The TCR beta chain under discussion was sequenced for a study of blood T cell repertoires in COVID-19. Participants were aged about 18 to 90 years, lived in 24 US areas, and enrolled virtually. Allocation to cohorts depended on clinical history reported by the participants. The germline V gene has CDR1 SGHTA and CDR2 FQGTGA. CDR3 length: 13 amino acids. The germline V and J ends were trimmed by 5 bases and 9 bases, with 14 bases remaining between them. In the study's own analysis: The assay estimated nucleated cells by amplifying reference gene primers. The method was immunoSEQ multiplex PCR; TCRdb's version includes in-frame clones alone and lacks a portion of them. That table furnishes V, J and clone size, whereas the DNA furnished D and trimming. The sample records hundreds of thousands of clones, 80% being singletons.

The clonotype was recovered from a woman in her thirties or forties with acute COVID-19. Sequencing was carried out using PBMCs or T cells enriched from blood (not recorded which). J is TRBJ2-1 and V is TRBV7-3, with D unclear. The CDR3 DNA reads as TGTGCCAGCAGCCGAGAGAATCTAAGTGAGCAGTTCTTC. This sequence encodes CASSRENLSEQFF.